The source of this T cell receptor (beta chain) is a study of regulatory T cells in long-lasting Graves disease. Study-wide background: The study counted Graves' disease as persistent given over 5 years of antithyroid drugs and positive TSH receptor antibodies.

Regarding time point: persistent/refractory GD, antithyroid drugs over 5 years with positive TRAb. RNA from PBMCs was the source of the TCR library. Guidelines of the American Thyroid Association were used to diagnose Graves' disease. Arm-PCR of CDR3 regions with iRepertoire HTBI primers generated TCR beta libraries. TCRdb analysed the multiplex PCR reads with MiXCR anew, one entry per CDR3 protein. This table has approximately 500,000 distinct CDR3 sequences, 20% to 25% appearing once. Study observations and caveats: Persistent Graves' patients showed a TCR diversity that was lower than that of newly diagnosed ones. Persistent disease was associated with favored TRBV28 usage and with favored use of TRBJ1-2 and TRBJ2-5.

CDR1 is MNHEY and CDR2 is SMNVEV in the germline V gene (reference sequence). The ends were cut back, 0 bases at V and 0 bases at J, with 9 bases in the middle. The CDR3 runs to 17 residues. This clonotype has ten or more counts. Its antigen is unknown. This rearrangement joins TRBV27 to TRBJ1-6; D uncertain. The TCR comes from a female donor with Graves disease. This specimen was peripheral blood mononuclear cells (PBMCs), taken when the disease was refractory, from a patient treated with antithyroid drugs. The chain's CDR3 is CASSLSFGSSYNSPLHF. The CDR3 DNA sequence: TGTGCCAGCAGTTTATCGTTCGGGAGCTCCTATAATTCACCCCTCCACTTT.